This T cell receptor beta chain was captured by sequencing in a study of cytotoxic CD8 clonotypes in ibrutinib-treated CLL. The wider study: There were about 10 relapsed/refractory patients and about 14 treatment-naive patients, and approximately 17 were IGHV unmutated. The response samples were taken once patients had been treated for a median of about 12 months, range 6 to 36. Study-wide findings and caveats: Researchers report that baseline clonality outpaced age-matched healthy donors and tracked circulating CD8+ T-cell counts.

Genomic DNA (about 2 micrograms) was obtained from cryopreserved PBMCs for construction of TCR beta libraries. Method: immunoSEQ multiplex PCR; TCRdb's copy keeps in-frame clones and lacks some. The sample includes about 45,000 clones, over 60% of them seen just once. Comment on this clone: Its antigen is unidentified.

Germline V gene data show CDR1 as ENHRY and CDR2 as SYGVKD. This CDR3 has 15 residues. Trimming shortened V by 0 bases and J by 7 bases, and 13 bases separated the two germline ends. The source material was PBMCs, sampled after 24 months of ibrutinib treatment. The chain combines TRBV10-3 with TRBJ2-1; possible D gene TRBD1, 6 bases. The sequence came from a human donor with chronic lymphocytic leukemia. CDR3 region: CAISESTGNQNEQFF. CDR3 coding DNA: TGTGCCATCAGTGAGTCTACAGGGAACCAAAATGAGCAGTTCTTC.